This T cell receptor (beta chain) was captured by sequencing in a study of control samples from healthy donors and cancer patients. Germline CDR1 reads SEHNR; CDR2 reads FQNEAQ (reference sequence). The CDR3 is made up of 14 amino acids. Losses at the gene ends were 1 base for V and 8 bases for J; bases not matched to a gene: 5. Generated by immunoSEQ multiplex PCR, the TCRdb table keeps only in-frame clones and is missing some. This sample yields around 200,000 clones, of which 91% are seen a single time; roughly 1.6% belongs to the top ten. The receptor was derived from a woman aged 25 to 39 in good health. V is TRBV7-9 and J is TRBJ1-1, with TRBD1 identical over 9 bases. Sequencing was performed on blood. CDR3 DNA: TGTGCCAGCAGCTTAGATGTCGGGACAGGGGAAGCTTTCTTT. It specifies CASSLDVGTGEAFF.